The 14 T cell receptor beta chains listed next were all sequenced from one sample in a study of blood T cells in healthy people across ages. For the second PCR, which ran for about 6 to 11 cycles, a sample-barcoded 5' primer and a J-beta primer mix were used. MiXCR was run by TCRdb on the 5' RACE reads, yielding one entry per CDR3 protein. This table holds more than 700,000 distinct CDR3 sequences, 40% to 65% found once. The sample was blood. The receptors come from a man aged 80 or over in good health.

The V call is TRBV2, the J call TRBJ1-6; D possibly corresponds to TRBD1 (6 bases). This CDR3 has 13 residues. Trimming took off 0 bases at V and 10 bases at J, with 7 bases between the two ends. Looked up from germline, CDR1 is SNHLY and CDR2 is FYNNEI. The CDR3 bases are TGTGCCAGCAGTGAAGCGCAGGGGTCACCCCTCCACTTT. As protein: CASSEAQGSPLHF.

The chain combines TRBV10-3 with TRBJ2-1; 12 bases are a match to TRBD2. V lost 7 bases and J lost 3; bases outside the gene matches: 13. This CDR3 has 18 residues. Germline CDR1 and CDR2: ENHRY and SYGVKD. CDR3 sequence: CAIKGLDTSGRLYNEQFF. In DNA, the CDR3 is TGTGCCATCAAGGGACTAGACACTAGCGGGAGGCTCTACAATGAGCAGTTCTTC.

The J gene is TRBJ1-6, the V gene TRBV6-5, with D hard to call. Germline loops: CDR1 MNHEY, CDR2 SVGAGI. Trimming took off 0 bases at V and 7 bases at J, with 4 bases between the two ends. The CDR3 consists of 13 residues. The CDR3 region has the DNA TGTGCCAGCAGTTACTCCATCAATTCACCCCTCCACTTT. Translation gives CASSYSINSPLHF.

This chain joins TRBV4-1 and TRBJ1-6; TRBD1 matches at 7 bases. The CDR3 contains 16 residues. V was clipped by 5 bases and J by 7 bases; unmatched bases: 11. From germline, CDR1 is MGHRA and CDR2 YSYEKL. The CDR3 loop reads CASSYIGGTENSPLHF. In DNA form, the CDR3 reads TGCGCCAGCAGCTACATCGGCGGGACAGAAAATTCACCCCTCCACTTT.

CDR3 sequence reads: CSASGALSYNEQYF. CDR3 in DNA: TGCAGTGCTAGCGGAGCGCTCTCCTACAACGAGCAGTACTTC. The chain joins TRBV20-1 to TRBJ2-1; D is unresolved. The J call may be incorrect, as the DNA end agrees better with TRBJ2-7. Germline values: CDR1 DFQATT, CDR2 SNEGSKA (reference sequence). The CDR3 has 14 residues.

Concerning this clonotype itself: At one of its ends the junction is not consistent with the germline gene, which may arise from a read error. The chain combines TRBV27 with TRBJ2-7; 8 bases are a match to TRBD2. CDR3 length: 14 amino acids. CDR1 and CDR2 (germline): MNHEY, SMNVEV (reference sequence). Here the CDR3 DNA reads TGTGCCTGCAGTCCGGGGAGCGGGAGATACGAGCAGTACTTC. Protein: CACSPGSGRYEQYF.

The V call is TRBV5-1, the J call TRBJ2-3; 11 nucleotides agree with TRBD2. The CDR3 has 15 residues. With V trimmed by 4 bases and J by 14 bases, 15 bases remained unmatched. CDR1 and CDR2 (germline): SGHRS, YFSETQ. CDR3 residues: CASSLAGGFDRYAYF. CDR3 coding DNA: TGCGCCAGCAGCCTAGCGGGAGGTTTTGACAGATACGCGTATTTT.

About this clonotype: A much bigger clone sits one base away, suggesting this may be a read error. The chain is built from TRBV28 and TRBJ2-7; no reliable D call. The CDR3 covers 11 residues. Germline CDR1 reads MDHEN; CDR2 reads SYDVKM. The CDR3 reads CTSKAHYEQYF. As DNA, the CDR3 is TGTACCAGCAAGGCCCACTACGAGCAGTACTTC.

The V gene is TRBV6-5, the J gene TRBJ1-2; D uncertain. There are 13 residues in the CDR3. Trimming pared 9 bases from V and 0 bases from J, leaving 11 bases between. CDR1 is MNHEY, CDR2 SVGAGI, per germline. In nucleotides, the CDR3 is TGTGCCAGTTCAGCTCCCTCTAACTATGGCTACACCTTC. This gives the protein CASSAPSNYGYTF.

This chain uses TRBV5-1 with TRBJ2-6; TRBD2 is a possible D gene (6 bases). CDR3 size: 16 residues. V was pared by 7 bases and J by 0 bases, with 14 bases between. Looked up from germline, CDR1 is SGHRS and CDR2 is YFSETQ. The CDR3 nucleotides are TGCGCCAGCCAGGGAGGCTGGGGCTCTGGGGCCAACGTCCTGACTTTC. This translates into CASQGGWGSGANVLTF.

The chain has TRBV10-2 and TRBJ2-5; the match to TRBD2 covers 10 bases. Germline V gene sequence: CDR1 WSHSY, CDR2 SAAADI. V gave up 1 base and J gave up 4 bases; unmatched junction bases: 9. The length of the CDR3 is 17 residues. The CDR3 loop reads CASSEWGLAQVGETQYF. In DNA form, the CDR3 reads TGCGCCAGCAGTGAGTGGGGACTAGCGCAAGTAGGAGAGACCCAGTACTTC.

This clonotype occurred once. The rearrangement uses TRBV28 and TRBJ2-7; 7 bases match TRBD1. The J segment lost 9 bases and the V segment lost 2 bases, leaving 4 bases of the junction unmatched. The CDR3 is 12 residues long. Germline V CDR1 and CDR2: MDHEN, SYDVKM. DNA for the CDR3: TGTGCCAGCAGTTTAAGACAGGGTCGGCAGTACTTC. As protein: CASSLRQGRQYF.

The CDR3, as DNA: TGTGCCAGCAGCCTACCCGGGAACAATTTAGGCGAGCAGTACTTC. It codes for CASSLPGNNLGEQYF. The V and J genes are TRBV28 and TRBJ2-7; D might be TRBD2 (5 bases). CDR3 size: 15 residues. V dropped 6 bases and J dropped 6 bases, with 21 bases sitting between them. CDR1 is MDHEN, CDR2 SYDVKM, per germline.

V usage is TRBV6-1 and J usage is TRBJ2-2; 12 positions agree with TRBD2. Germline CDR1 reads MNHNS; CDR2 reads SASEGT. The V segment lost 7 bases and the J segment 4 bases; nucleotides outside the gene matches: 4. The CDR3 spans 15 residues. CDR3 protein: CASILLAGGTGELFF. The CDR3 nucleotides are TGTGCCAGCATTCTACTAGCGGGAGGCACCGGGGAGCTGTTTTTT.